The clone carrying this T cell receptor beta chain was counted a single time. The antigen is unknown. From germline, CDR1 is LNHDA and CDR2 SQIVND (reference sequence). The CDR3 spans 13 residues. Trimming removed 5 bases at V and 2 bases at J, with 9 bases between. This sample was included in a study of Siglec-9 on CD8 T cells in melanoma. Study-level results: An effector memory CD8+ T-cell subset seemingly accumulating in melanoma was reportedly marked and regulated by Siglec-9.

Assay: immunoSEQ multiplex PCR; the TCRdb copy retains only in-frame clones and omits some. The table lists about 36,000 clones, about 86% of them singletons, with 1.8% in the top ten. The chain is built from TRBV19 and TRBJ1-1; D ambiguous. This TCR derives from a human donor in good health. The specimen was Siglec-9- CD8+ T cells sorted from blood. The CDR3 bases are TGTGCCAGTAGTTCGTGGCAAAACACTGAAGCTTTCTTT. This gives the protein CASSSWQNTEAFF. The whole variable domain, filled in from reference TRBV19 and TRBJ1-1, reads DGGITQSPKYLFRKEGQNVTLSCEQNLNHDAMYWYRQDPGQGLRLIYYSQIVNDFQKGDIAEGYSVSREKKESFPLTVTSAQKNPTAFYLCASSSWQNTEAFFGQGTRLTVV.